These 11 T cell receptor beta chains were sequenced from one sample in a study of Tregs in tolerant kidney transplant recipients. The nonmyeloablative bone marrow transplants came from related graft donors, with transient mixed chimerism. Sequencing used immunoSEQ multiplex PCR; TCRdb keeps in-frame clones, though not all of them. The profile shows 50,000 or so clones, roughly nine tenths of them singletons. Sequencing used CD8+ T cells from blood (PBMCs), obtained 12 months after the transplant. These receptors originate from a human patient who received a combined kidney and bone marrow transplant. Part of the T cell pool may stem from the graft donor.

The chain is built from TRBV7-8 and TRBJ1-1, with 10 bases aligning to TRBD1. The CDR3 spans 14 residues. Germline V gene lookup returns CDR1 SGHVS and CDR2 FQNEAQ. V was pared by 1 base and J by 6 bases, with 2 bases of the junction left unmatched. CDR3 DNA sequence: TGTGCCAGCAGCTTAGGACAGGGGGCGGCTGAAGCTTTCTTT. Its translation is CASSLGQGAAEAFF.

The chain carries TRBV7-6 and TRBJ2-3; 7 nucleotides match TRBD2. The CDR3 has 16 amino acids. The germline gives CDR1 SGHVS, CDR2 FNYEAQ. Germline trimming cut 5 bases from V and 1 base from J; bases unmatched to any gene: 9. The CDR3 bases are TGTGCCAGCAGCCCTGGGATGGGGGGGGGCACAGATACGCAGTATTTT. This gives the protein CASSPGMGGGTDTQYF.

This clone showed up just a few times. This chain links TRBV2 with TRBJ2-1; unclear D gene. V was clipped by 6 bases and J by 6 bases, with 9 bases between them. The germline gives CDR1 SNHLY, CDR2 FYNNEI. This CDR3 is built from 12 residues. The CDR3 here is CASRFELNEQFF. The CDR3 DNA sequence: TGTGCCAGCAGGTTCGAGCTCAATGAGCAGTTCTTC.

This chain joins TRBV7-3 and TRBJ2-2; 8 nucleotides line up with TRBD2. Trimming at V came to 2 bases and at J to 1 base, leaving 9 bases not matched to a gene. Germline-derived CDR1 and CDR2 are SGHTA and FQGTGA. This CDR3 spans 18 amino acids. CDR3 in amino acids: CASSLVGSGAMNTGELFF. In nucleotides, the CDR3 is TGTGCCAGCAGCTTAGTGGGTAGCGGGGCTATGAACACCGGGGAGCTGTTTTTT. The entire variable domain, with the rest obtained from reference TRBV7-3 and TRBJ2-2, is as follows: GAGVSQTPSNKVTEKGKYVELRCDPISGHTALYWYRQSLGQGPEFLIYFQGTGAADDSGLPNDRFFAVRPEGSVSTLKIQRTERGDSAVYLCASSLVGSGAMNTGELFFGEGSRLTVL.

V usage is TRBV9 and J usage is TRBJ1-2; 8 nucleotides align to TRBD1. This CDR3 has 12 residues. V shed 3 bases, J shed 8 bases, and the junction held 3 bases outside the gene matches. Per the germline V gene, CDR1 is SGDLS and CDR2 is YYNGEE. In DNA, the CDR3 is TGTGCCAGCAGCGGGACAGGGTGGGGCTACACCTTC. Translated, it gives CASSGTGWGYTF. The whole variable domain, filled in from reference TRBV9 and TRBJ1-2, reads DSGVTQTPKHLITATGQRVTLRCSPRSGDLSVYWYQQSLDQGLQFLIQYYNGEERAKGNILERFSAQQFPDLHSELNLSSLELGDSALYFCASSGTGWGYTFGSGTRLTVV.

This CDR3 is CASSSNPSYEQYF. For the CDR3, the DNA is TGTGCCAGCAGTTCCAATCCCTCCTACGAGCAGTACTTC. The genes are TRBV27 and TRBJ2-7; D remains unclear. CDR3 length: 13 amino acids. Germline CDR1 reads MNHEY; CDR2 reads SMNVEV (reference sequence). Trimming removed 4 bases at V and 0 bases at J, with 7 bases between.

The chain carries TRBV6-5 and TRBJ2-3; 10 nucleotides match TRBD1. The CDR3 totals 15 residues. Trimming cost V 4 bases and J 4 bases; bases outside gene matches: 5. Germline V gene sequence: CDR1 MNHEY, CDR2 SVGAGI. CDR3 region: CASSFGTGAADTQYF. CDR3 DNA: TGTGCCAGCAGTTTTGGGACAGGGGCCGCAGATACGCAGTATTTT.

This chain connects TRBV7-9 to TRBJ2-5, with 10 nucleotides matching TRBD1. Looked up from germline, CDR1 is SEHNR and CDR2 is FQNEAQ (reference sequence). The CDR3 spans 15 residues. Trimming removed 3 bases from V and 4 bases from J; junction bases left unmatched: 5. The CDR3: CASSFMGQGTETQYF. The DNA for the CDR3 is TGTGCCAGCAGCTTCATGGGACAGGGGACAGAGACCCAGTACTTC.

The chain carries TRBV7-9 and TRBJ1-5, with 9 bases fitting TRBD1. The CDR3 length is 15 residues. Germline values: CDR1 SEHNR, CDR2 FQNEAQ (reference sequence). After removal of 4 bases from V and 2 bases from J, the junction contained 3 bases not matched to a gene. In DNA form, the CDR3 reads TGTGCCAGCAGCTCCGGGACAGGGCGCAATCAGCCCCAGCATTTT. This translates into CASSSGTGRNQPQHF. Looking up the rest from reference TRBV7-9 and TRBJ1-5 gives the full variable domain: DTGVSQNPRHKITKRGQNVTFRCDPISEHNRLYWYRQTLGQGPEFLTYFQNEAQLEKSRLLSDRFSAERPKGSFSTLEIQRTEQGDSAMYLCASSSGTGRNQPQHFGDGTRLSIL.

V gene TRBV5-4 combines with J gene TRBJ2-7; D unclear. Trimming took 0 bases from V and 4 from J, leaving 8 bases between them. Germline V lookup: CDR1 SGHNT, CDR2 YYREEE (reference sequence). The CDR3 is 13 residues long. In DNA, the CDR3 is TGTGCCAGCAGCTTGGATCTACCGTACGAGCAGTACTTC. It codes for CASSLDLPYEQYF.

CDR3 sequence (DNA): TGTGCCAGCAGAGCGACAGGGGTAACCGGGGAGCTGTTTTTT. Its translation is CASRATGVTGELFF. This rearrangement joins TRBV7-2 to TRBJ2-2, with 8 positions matching TRBD1. Germline trimming cut 6 bases from V and 5 bases from J; bases unmatched to any gene: 5. The germline V gene encodes CDR1 SGHTA and CDR2 FQGNSA. This CDR3 contains 14 residues.